Following are 12 T cell receptor beta chains from one sample sequenced in a study of blood T cells in healthy people across ages. Then a second PCR, running roughly 7 to 11 cycles, was carried out with a sample-barcoded 5' primer and a J-beta primer mix. TCRdb ran MiXCR on the 5' RACE reads and lists one entry per CDR3 protein. The table has 800,000 or so distinct CDR3 sequences, 62% seen once. What was sequenced was blood. The receptors stem from a man aged 25 to 40 in good health.

The rearrangement joins TRBV28 to TRBJ2-5; TRBD1 matches 10 bases. Germline trimming cut 6 bases from V and 4 bases from J; bases unmatched to any gene: 8. CDR1 and CDR2 from the germline V gene are MDHEN and SYDVKM. This CDR3 comprises 15 residues. CDR3 residues: CASRRGDRGIETQYF. DNA of the CDR3: TGTGCCAGCAGGAGAGGGGACAGGGGAATAGAGACCCAGTACTTC.

The V call is TRBV6-1, the J call TRBJ1-5; 7 positions match TRBD1. V dropped 1 base and J dropped 6; count of bases not matched to a gene: 3. Germline-derived CDR1 and CDR2 are MNHNS and SASEGT. This CDR3 is built from 14 residues. The CDR3 is CASSEVPGGQPQHF. CDR3 in DNA: TGTGCCAGCAGTGAAGTCCCAGGGGGTCAGCCCCAGCATTTT.

The chain joins TRBV6-5 to TRBJ2-1; D may be TRBD2 (6 bases). The V gene's germline CDR1 is MNHEY and CDR2 SVGAGI. Trimming shortened V by 1 base and J by 0 bases, and 13 bases separated the two germline ends. The CDR3 consists of 17 residues. CDR3 bases: TGTGCCAGCAGTTACTTATTCCGGGGGAGCTCCTACAATGAGCAGTTCTTC. Translation gives CASSYLFRGSSYNEQFF.

Concerning this clonotype: A much larger clone sits a single nucleotide away, making a read error possible. V and J are TRBV27 and TRBJ2-5; TRBD2 agrees at 8 bases. The CDR3 runs 16 residues. V lost 5 bases, J lost 11 bases, and 19 bases stayed unmatched. Germline-derived CDR1 and CDR2 are MNHEY and SMNVEV (reference sequence). The DNA of the CDR3 is TGTGCCAGCAGTCCGACGAGCGGGGGCTTTTGGAATGAGCAGTACTTC. Its protein product is CASSPTSGGFWNEQYF.

This clonotype was observed a few times. The chain uses TRBV10-3 and TRBJ2-1; 9 positions agree with TRBD1. V shed 6 bases, J shed 2 bases, and the junction held 2 bases outside the gene matches. This CDR3 has 14 amino acids. Germline V gene lookup returns CDR1 ENHRY and CDR2 SYGVKD. The CDR3 loop is CAISRDRAYNEQFF. CDR3 bases: TGTGCCATCAGCCGGGACAGGGCCTACAATGAGCAGTTCTTC.

Notes on this clonotype: At one boundary the junction diverges from the germline segment, which might be a read error. The genes are TRBV6-1 and TRBJ2-6; TRBD1 might be the D (5 bases). In germline, CDR1 is MNHNS, CDR2 SASEGT. This CDR3 has 13 residues. CDR3 coding DNA: TGTGCCAGCAGGAATCTAGGGGCCAACGTCCCGACTTTC. It translates to CASRNLGANVPTF.

The V and J genes are TRBV29-1 and TRBJ2-3, with 13 positions matching TRBD2. CDR3 length: 15 amino acids. J lost 9 bases, V lost 6 bases, and 12 bases had no gene match. Germline V gene lookup returns CDR1 SQVTM and CDR2 ANQGSEA. The CDR3: CSVDGTSGARDTQYF. The CDR3, as DNA: TGCAGCGTAGACGGGACTAGCGGGGCGCGAGACACGCAGTATTTT.

The chain links TRBV14 to TRBJ2-1; 9 bases fit TRBD2. The length of the CDR3 is 14 residues. The J segment lost 9 bases and the V segment lost 4 bases, leaving 7 bases of the junction unmatched. CDR1 is SGHDN and CDR2 is FVKESK in the germline V gene. CDR3 nucleotide sequence: TGTGCCAGCAGCCTCGTAGCGGGGGTGTTTGAGCAGTTCTTC. Its protein is CASSLVAGVFEQFF.

The chain links TRBV5-3 to TRBJ2-1; 13 bases map to TRBD2. TRBV5-3 is labeled an ORF, and its function is uncertain. Trimming cost V 0 bases and J 9 bases; bases outside gene matches: 6. The CDR3 extends over 16 amino acids. CDR3 sequence: CARSLARLAGGVEQFF. The CDR3 DNA reads TGTGCCAGAAGCTTGGCTCGACTAGCGGGGGGCGTTGAGCAGTTCTTC.

CDR3 nucleotides: TGCGCCAGCAGCCCGATGACCCCCTCCAATGAGCAGTTCTTC. This encodes CASSPMTPSNEQFF. The genes are TRBV5-1 and TRBJ2-1; D ambiguous. Germline lookup yields CDR1 SGHRS and CDR2 YFSETQ. This CDR3 is built from 14 residues. Trimming took off 4 bases at V and 6 bases at J, with 14 bases between the two ends.

The chain has TRBV5-4 and TRBJ2-4, with D unclear. The CDR3 covers 15 residues. V was clipped by 2 bases and J by 3 bases, with 12 bases between them. In germline, CDR1 is SGHNT, CDR2 YYREEE (reference sequence). CDR3 in amino acids: CASSLSVWGKNIQYF. CDR3 DNA sequence: TGTGCCAGCAGCTTATCCGTCTGGGGCAAAAACATTCAGTACTTC. Supplemented by reference TRBV5-4 and TRBJ2-4, the full variable domain reads ETGVTQSPTHLIKTRGQQVTLRCSSQSGHNTVSWYQQALGQGPQFIFQYYREEENGRGNFPPRFSGLQFPNYSSELNVNALELDDSALYLCASSLSVWGKNIQYFGAGTRLSVL.

The chain combines TRBV7-2 with TRBJ2-5, with 7 bases aligning to TRBD2. Germline V gives CDR1 SGHTA, CDR2 FQGNSA. V lost 5 bases and J lost 2; bases outside the gene matches: 14. The length of the CDR3 is 17 residues. Here the CDR3 DNA reads TGTGCCAGCAGCGTCTCCCCGGTGGGAGGGCGTCAAGAGACCCAGTACTTC. Translated, it gives CASSVSPVGGRQETQYF.